Below are 2 T cell receptor beta chains sequenced from a single sample in a study of regulatory T cells in long-lasting Graves disease. Time point meaning: persistent/refractory GD, antithyroid drugs over 5 years with positive TRAb. PBMC RNA served as the TCR library source. iRepertoire HTBI primers and Arm-PCR of CDR3 regions built TCR beta libraries. TCRdb re-called the multiplex PCR reads with MiXCR, one entry per CDR3 protein. This table holds roughly 490,000 distinct CDR3 sequences, 20% to 25% found once. Specimen: peripheral blood mononuclear cells (PBMCs), collected when the disease was refractory, from a patient treated with antithyroid drugs. All receptors derive from a female donor with Graves disease.

The chain couples TRBV2 to TRBJ2-4; 8 nucleotides match TRBD2. The trim removed 5 bases at V and 0 bases at J, leaving 15 bases unmatched. Germline assignment: CDR1 SNHLY and CDR2 FYNNEI. The CDR3 has 19 residues. The CDR3 DNA reads as TGTGCCAGCAGTCAGAAACTACTACTAGCGGAGTTAGCCAAAAACATTCAGTACTTC. This translates into CASSQKLLLAELAKNIQYF.

This clonotype occurred many times. This chain connects TRBV28 to TRBJ2-7; 8 bases are a match to TRBD1. Germline assignment: CDR1 MDHEN and CDR2 SYDVKM. Trimming cost V 4 bases and J 5 bases; bases outside gene matches: 7. The CDR3 runs to 14 residues. DNA for the CDR3: TGTGCCAGCAGTTCTCGGGACAGGAGCAACGAGCAGTACTTC. Translation gives CASSSRDRSNEQYF.